The 27 T cell receptor beta chains below come from one sample, sequenced in a study of CD8 T cells in Susac syndrome (dated by TCRdb to the late 2010s). Libraries were constructed by the immunoSEQ multiplex PCR assay. RNA was extracted with the RNeasy kit and roughly 0.45 to 1 ug was reverse transcribed using random hexamers. TCRdb redid the processing of the public reads, applying fastp at Q25 and MiXCR, and retained in-frame beta chains. Rows with one shared CDR3 protein collapse into an entry with the most common genes and DNA. Present in this sample are about 280,000 distinct CDR3 sequences, about 88% of which were seen just once. The top ten hold around 0.12% of the sample. The specimen was CD8+ T cells from PBMCs. The receptors derive from a human donor with multiple sclerosis.

The DNA of the CDR3 is TGTGCCAGCAGCACGGGACGAGTGAATGAGCAGTTCTTC. Protein product: CASSTGRVNEQFF. The chain uses TRBV7-9 and TRBJ2-1; D possibly uses TRBD1 or TRBD2 (5 bases each). The CDR3 totals 13 residues. Germline CDR1 and CDR2: SEHNR and FQNEAQ (reference sequence). V was cut by 5 bases and J by 7 bases, with 12 bases left in between.

The V and J genes are TRBV20-1 and TRBJ2-3, with D perhaps matching TRBD2 (5 bases). Germline V gene data show CDR1 as DFQATT and CDR2 as SNEGSKA (reference sequence). The CDR3 is made up of 16 amino acids. V dropped 1 base and J dropped 1 base, with 15 bases sitting between them. The CDR3 DNA sequence: TGCAGTGCTAGAGTCGTAAGGGAGTTGGGCACAGATACGCAGTATTTT. Translating it yields CSARVVRELGTDTQYF.

The V gene is TRBV28, the J gene TRBJ2-7; a weak D match, TRBD1 (6 bases). CDR3 size: 17 residues. Germline V gene lookup returns CDR1 MDHEN and CDR2 SYDVKM. The V end lost 1 base, the J end lost 0 bases, and 16 bases lay between the germline ends. The CDR3 reads CASSLSSRDTYSYEQYF. Written as DNA, the CDR3 is TGTGCCAGCAGTTTATCCAGCCGGGACACCTACTCCTACGAGCAGTACTTC.

The chain couples TRBV5-4 to TRBJ2-7; 7 bases match TRBD1. J lost 2 bases, V lost 2 bases, and 7 bases had no gene match. The CDR3 has 15 residues. Germline CDR1 is SGHNT and CDR2 is YYREEE (reference sequence). CDR3 sequence (DNA): TGTGCCAGCAGCTTAACCACAGGGGTAACCTACGAGCAGTACTTC. Translated: CASSLTTGVTYEQYF.

The chain employs TRBV3-1 and TRBJ2-7, with D perhaps TRBD1 (6 bases). This CDR3 has 16 residues. V lost 0 bases to trimming and J lost 3 bases, with 15 bases between them. Germline lookup yields CDR1 LGHDT and CDR2 YNNKEL (reference sequence). In DNA, the CDR3 is TGTGCCAGCAGCCAAGATATAAGGCTAGGGGGCTACGAGCAGTACTTC. Amino acid sequence: CASSQDIRLGGYEQYF.

Only one count was recorded for this clonotype. This sequence joins TRBV20-1 and TRBJ1-4; the match to TRBD1 covers 10 bases. The CDR3 loop spans 17 amino acids. Germline CDR1 and CDR2: DFQATT and SNEGSKA (reference sequence). Unmatched junction bases numbered 9, after V lost 5 bases and J lost 0 bases. The DNA of the CDR3 is TGCAGTGCTGAGACAGGGGGCTCCCTTGCAACTAATGAAAAACTGTTTTTT. Protein: CSAETGGSLATNEKLFF.

The V call is TRBV27, the J call TRBJ2-1; maybe TRBD1 (6 bases). Germline CDR1 and CDR2: MNHEY and SMNVEV (reference sequence). V shed 6 bases and J shed 8 bases, with 23 bases lying between them. CDR3 size: 16 residues. The CDR3 loop is CASSLLQQGERDEQFF. CDR3 coding DNA: TGTGCCAGCAGCCTCCTCCAACAGGGTGAAAGGGATGAGCAGTTCTTC.

This chain links TRBV28 with TRBJ2-1; 11 positions agree with TRBD2. V shed 4 bases, J shed 4 bases, and the junction held 6 bases outside the gene matches. The CDR3 has 16 amino acids. Germline-derived CDR1 and CDR2 are MDHEN and SYDVKM. The CDR3 nucleotides are TGTGCCAGCAGTTCAATGGGACTAGCGGCATACAATGAGCAGTTCTTC. This encodes CASSSMGLAAYNEQFF.

This clonotype was seen a single time. The chain carries TRBV7-8 and TRBJ1-5; no reliable D call. Germline V gives CDR1 SGHVS, CDR2 FQNEAQ. V lost 1 base, J lost 3 bases, and 10 bases lay in between. This CDR3 has 15 amino acids. CDR3 sequence reads: CASSLGAQPNQPQHF. In DNA form, the CDR3 reads TGTGCCAGCAGCTTAGGGGCACAACCCAATCAGCCCCAGCATTTT.

The chain is built from TRBV11-2 and TRBJ2-7; 8 bases are a match to TRBD1. CDR1 and CDR2 (germline): SGHAT, FQNNGV. This CDR3 comprises 16 residues. The trim removed 2 bases at V and 2 bases at J, leaving 8 bases unmatched. The CDR3 DNA follows: TGTGCCAGCAGCTTACGGCGGCAGGGGGCCCCCTACGAGCAGTACTTC. The encoded protein is CASSLRRQGAPYEQYF. Together with reference TRBV11-2 and TRBJ2-7, the CDR3 gives the full variable domain: EAGVAQSPRYKIIEKRQSVAFWCNPISGHATLYWYQQILGQGPKLLIQFQNNGVVDDSQLPKDRFSAERLKGVDSTLKIQPAKLEDSAVYLCASSLRRQGAPYEQYFGPGTRLTVT.

The V gene is TRBV6-2 or TRBV6-3, the J gene TRBJ2-2; D is unclear. Trimming stripped 2 bases from V and 9 bases from J, with 10 bases between. The CDR3 spans 13 residues. Germline-derived CDR1 and CDR2 are MNHEY and SVGEGT. The DNA of the CDR3 is TGTGCCAGCAGTTACCGGAATCCCCGGGAGCTGTTTTTT. Amino acid sequence: CASSYRNPRELFF.

Here the CDR3 DNA reads TGTGCCATCAGTGAGAATGTGGGAAGGGGCACTGAAGCTTTCTTT. This gives the protein CAISENVGRGTEAFF. The V and J genes are TRBV10-3 and TRBJ1-1; possible D gene TRBD1, 5 bases. Looked up from germline, CDR1 is ENHRY and CDR2 is SYGVKD. The V and J ends lost 2 bases and 4 bases respectively, with 14 bases between them. The CDR3 is 15 residues long.

The rearrangement links TRBV19 to TRBJ1-1, with unresolved D. Germline V gene data show CDR1 as LNHDA and CDR2 as SQIVND (reference sequence). Trimming removed 9 bases from V and 3 bases from J, with 8 bases in between. The CDR3 extends over 11 amino acids. This CDR3 is CASGEHTEAFF. As DNA, the CDR3 is TGTGCCAGCGGGGAGCACACTGAAGCTTTCTTT.

The chain carries TRBV27 and TRBJ2-5; 12 nucleotides line up with TRBD1. CDR1 MNHEY and CDR2 SMNVEV come from the germline V gene (reference sequence). V was pared by 3 bases and J by 5 bases, with 7 bases of the junction left unmatched. The CDR3 is 16 residues long. This chain's CDR3 is CASSFWDRGRGETQYF. For the CDR3, the DNA is TGTGCCAGCAGTTTCTGGGACAGGGGGCGGGGTGAGACCCAGTACTTC.

This chain uses TRBV5-1 with TRBJ1-5, with TRBD1 as a possible D gene (6 bases). Trimming cost V 5 bases and J 3 bases, with 12 bases left between them. Looked up from germline, CDR1 is SGHRS and CDR2 is YFSETQ. The CDR3 extends over 14 amino acids. CDR3 sequence (DNA): TGCGCCAGCAGAAAACAGGGTGTCAATCAGCCCCAGCATTTT. Translating it yields CASRKQGVNQPQHF.

J is TRBJ2-7 and V is TRBV7-9; 9 bases are a match to TRBD2. This CDR3 is 16 amino acids long. CDR1 SEHNR and CDR2 FQNEAQ come from the germline V gene (reference sequence). Trimming took 4 bases from V and 0 from J; bases not matched to a gene: 7. The CDR3 sequence is CASSSVEREVSYEQYF. In DNA form, the CDR3 reads TGTGCCAGCAGCTCCGTTGAGCGGGAGGTCTCCTACGAGCAGTACTTC.

In regard to this clonotype: The limits of the CDR3 on the DNA are not certain, so only TCRdb's listed CDR3 is given. The chain couples TRBV5-1 to TRBJ1-1; the table's D gene call, TRBD1, was not cross checked with the DNA. Including both end residues, the CDR3 is 11 amino acids long. Germline lookup yields CDR1 SGHRS and CDR2 YFSETQ. The CDR3: CASSWGTGTFF.

The rearrangement joins TRBV25-1 to TRBJ1-3; TRBD1 might be the D (6 bases). The V end was cut by 5 bases, the J end by 2 bases, with 16 bases between. Per the germline V gene, CDR1 is MGHDK and CDR2 is SYGVNS. The CDR3 length is 16 residues. The CDR3 DNA reads TGTGCCAGCAGTAACCCCGGGGGGCAGACTGGAAACACCATATATTTT. Translation: CASSNPGGQTGNTIYF.

The chain combines TRBV12-3 or TRBV12-4 with TRBJ1-2, with D possibly matching TRBD1 (5 bases). V was shortened by 6 bases and J by 4 bases, with 18 bases between the two germline ends. CDR3 length: 15 residues. The CDR3 DNA is TGTGCCAGCAGCTCCTCGACAGCCTCACTCTATGGCTACACCTTC. Protein sequence: CASSSSTASLYGYTF.

The rearrangement uses TRBV9 and TRBJ2-1; maybe TRBD2 (6 bases). The CDR3 is made up of 15 amino acids. Germline CDR1 reads SGDLS; CDR2 reads YYNGEE. V was clipped by 6 bases and J by 2 bases, with 15 bases between them. The CDR3, as DNA: TGTGCCAGCACCCTAGGAGGGGTCGCCTACAATGAGCAGTTCTTC. Translating it yields CASTLGGVAYNEQFF.

Written as DNA, the CDR3 is TGTGCCAGCACCAAACCAGGGACCCCCTACGAGCAGTACTTC. Protein product: CASTKPGTPYEQYF. The chain combines TRBV27 with TRBJ2-7; D tentatively fits TRBD1 or TRBD2 (5 bases each). There are 14 residues in the CDR3. Per germline, CDR1 MNHEY and CDR2 SMNVEV (reference sequence). The V end was cut by 7 bases, the J end by 2 bases, with 15 bases between.

As to this clonotype: A read error may produce the germline difference seen at one junction end. The rearrangement links TRBV7-9 to TRBJ2-5, with 10 bases aligning to TRBD2. Germline-derived CDR1 and CDR2 are SEHNR and FQNEAQ (reference sequence). The CDR3 is 14 residues long. The CDR3: CASSLAQREGPRDF. The CDR3 region has the DNA TGTGCCAGCAGCTTAGCCCAGCGGGAGGGCCCAAGGGACTTC.

The V gene is TRBV2, the J gene TRBJ2-7, with 10 bases matching TRBD2. The CDR3 loop spans 15 amino acids. Germline V lookup: CDR1 SNHLY, CDR2 FYNNEI. V dropped 0 bases and J dropped 5; count of bases not matched to a gene: 4. The CDR3 here is CASSEASSGSNEQYF. For the CDR3, the DNA is TGTGCCAGCAGTGAAGCGTCTAGCGGGAGTAACGAGCAGTACTTC.

The chain carries TRBV7-9 and TRBJ1-1, with no clear D. The V gene's germline CDR1 is SEHNR and CDR2 FQNEAQ (reference sequence). V was cut by 2 bases and J by 1 base, with 11 bases left in between. The CDR3 is 15 residues long. CDR3 loop: CASSLSTVANTEAFF. CDR3 coding DNA: TGTGCCAGCAGCTTATCTACGGTAGCGAACACTGAAGCTTTCTTT.

The rearrangement joins TRBV10-3 to TRBJ2-1; 10 bases align to TRBD2. J lost 0 bases, V lost 2 bases, and 1 base had no gene match. The CDR3 loop spans 16 amino acids. Germline V gene lookup returns CDR1 ENHRY and CDR2 SYGVKD. The CDR3 nucleotides are TGTGCCATCAGTGAGGCTAGCGGGGGCTCCTACAATGAGCAGTTCTTC. It encodes CAISEASGGSYNEQFF.

This rearrangement joins TRBV28 to TRBJ2-3; 11 bases align to TRBD2. This CDR3 has 14 residues. Germline V gene lookup returns CDR1 MDHEN and CDR2 SYDVKM. The V gene end was trimmed by 2 bases and the J gene end by 8 bases; junction bases not matched to a gene: 3. CDR3 sequence: CASSLLLAGGTQYF. CDR3 sequence (DNA): TGTGCCAGCAGTTTACTCCTAGCGGGAGGTACGCAGTATTTT.

This clonotype was observed a few times. The chain joins TRBV20-1 to TRBJ2-7; D unresolved. The ends were cut back, 2 bases at V and 2 bases at J, with 13 bases in the middle. CDR3 length: 14 residues. The germline CDR1 and CDR2 sequences are DFQATT and SNEGSKA (reference sequence). The CDR3 DNA reads TGCAGTGCTAGACATGGACGGGCCCCCTACGAGCAGTACTTC. It encodes CSARHGRAPYEQYF.